The entry below gives a single T cell receptor beta chain sequence along with its context. What it binds is not known. These data belong to a study of T-cell memory formation after mild COVID-19. The study, taken as a whole, reports: Clones that shrank (day 15 to 85) were balanced CD4/CD8, whereas later expanders leaned CD4+. Several responding clones turned up in pre-infection memory, indicating that cross-reactive memory may have taken part. Day 37-peaking second-wave clones had unconfirmed SARS-CoV-2 specificity.

TCRdb independently ran MiXCR on the 5' RACE reads; one entry per CDR3 protein. The sample has around 130,000 distinct CDR3 sequences, approximately 5.9% seen once. The CDR3 consists of 13 residues. CDR1 and CDR2 from the germline V gene are MNHEY and SMNVEV (reference sequence). Trimming pared 6 bases from V and 1 base from J, leaving 9 bases between. This TCR was recovered from an adult woman who had mild COVID-19 (a few samples of this study predate the infection). Cell type and time point are not known. The chain is built from TRBV27 and TRBJ1-1; TRBD1 is a possible D gene (6 bases). The source material was PBMCs or a T cell subset sorted from them (not recorded which). The CDR3, as DNA: TGTGCCAGCAGCTGGGGACAGAACACTGAAGCTTTCTTT. It is translated as CASSWGQNTEAFF.